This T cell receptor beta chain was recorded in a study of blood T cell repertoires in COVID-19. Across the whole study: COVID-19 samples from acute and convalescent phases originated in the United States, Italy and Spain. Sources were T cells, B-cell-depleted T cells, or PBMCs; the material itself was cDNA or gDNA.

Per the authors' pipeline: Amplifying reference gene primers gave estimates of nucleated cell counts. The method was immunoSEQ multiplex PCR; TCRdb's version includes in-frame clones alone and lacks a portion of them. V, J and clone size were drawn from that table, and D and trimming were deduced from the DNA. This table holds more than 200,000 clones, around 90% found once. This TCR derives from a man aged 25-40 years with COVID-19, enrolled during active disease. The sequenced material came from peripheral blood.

CDR3 residues: CASRGTGTNTEAFF. CDR3 bases: TGTGCCAGTAGGGGGACAGGGACGAACACTGAAGCTTTCTTT. The chain has TRBV19 and TRBJ1-1; 9 bases align to TRBD1. J was trimmed by 1 base and V by 6 bases; bases with no gene match: 3. Per the germline V gene, CDR1 is LNHDA and CDR2 is SQIVND (reference sequence). The CDR3 totals 14 residues. Based on the CDR3 plus reference TRBV19 and TRBJ1-1, the full variable domain is DGGITQSPKYLFRKEGQNVTLSCEQNLNHDAMYWYRQDPGQGLRLIYYSQIVNDFQKGDIAEGYSVSREKKESFPLTVTSAQKNPTAFYLCASRGTGTNTEAFFGQGTRLTVV.